This TCR beta chain appears in the sequencing data of a study of OX40 agonist ivuxolimab in advanced cancers. In the study overall: Ivuxolimab, which targeted the costimulatory receptor OX40 (CD134), was an agonistic, fully human IgG2 monoclonal antibody. Intravenous ivuxolimab was administered to patients every 2 weeks at six dose levels: 0.01, 0.1, 0.3, 1.5, 3 and 10 mg/kg. Among the approximately 50 dose-escalation patients, 19 had hepatocellular carcinoma, around 15 melanoma, 9 renal cell carcinoma and 9 head and neck cancer. A male proportion of 82.7% and a mean age of roughly 55 years, ranging from roughly 23 to 80, were recorded for the dose-escalation cohort. Patients were allowed to have had prior anti-PD-1, anti-PD-L1 or anti-CTLA-4 therapy, and approximately 40% of the dose-escalation patients had been treated with checkpoint inhibitors. Partial responses were achieved by three dose-escalation patients, of whom one had hepatocellular carcinoma and two had cutaneous melanoma. Peripheral TCRbeta sequencing was intended to test whether TCR sequence diversity was altered and clonal T-cell expansion was caused by ivuxolimab. The paper describes the monotherapy dose-escalation part (N of about 52 patients) of the phase I trial of ivuxolimab.

The trial excluded patients who had a history of autoimmune disease or were on systemic immunosuppression. Peripheral blood for TCR sequencing was drawn from every dose cohort at baseline, at cycle 4 day 1 and at cycle 7 day 1. Samples came from an open-label, multicenter, first-in-human phase I dose-escalation trial of ivuxolimab. Adults with locally advanced or metastatic head and neck squamous cell, hepatocellular, melanoma or renal cell carcinoma were enrolled in the trial. CD4+ and CD8+ T cells were sorted separately from peripheral blood before TCR sequencing. Results the study describes overall, beyond this receptor: At doses of 0.1 to 3.0 mg/kg, clonal expansion of both CD4+ and CD8+ blood T cells was observed from baseline to week 6. Low levels of normalized T-cell clonal expansion were also seen in some nonresponding patients. In the 0.1-3.0 mg/kg groups, partial responders had among the lowest normalized peripheral clonal expansion, particularly in CD8+ T cells. After ivuxolimab, expanded clones were on average more numerous among CD8+ T cells than among CD4+ T cells. Antigen specificity was not determined for the clonally expanded peripheral T cells.

Genomic DNA was extracted from sorted cells for sequencing of the TCRbeta CDR3 region. The immunoSEQ Assay was used for sequencing of TCRbeta CDR3 regions. This immuneACCESS table, as held by TCRdb, lists in-frame sequences with V and J called but not all clones. Of the missing ones, under half trace to an unresolved V gene in checked studies; the others have no known cause. In this sample the table shows 35,000 or so clones, about 90% of which occur a single time. 15% to 20% of the sample belongs to the ten largest clones. This clone was counted once. The antigen it binds to is not known. It has no much larger one-base neighbor in the sample; base qualities were not kept. The sequence derives from an adult with an advanced solid tumor such as melanoma, head and neck, liver or kidney cancer. Sample: CD4+ or CD8+ T cells sorted from blood, taken in a trial of the OX40 agonist ivuxolimab.

The CDR3 is CASSLEGDGDTQYF. At the DNA level, the sequence is TGTGCCAGCAGCTTAGAAGGGGACGGAGATACGCAGTATTTT. The V and J segments used are TRBV7-9 and TRBJ2-3; the D segment may tentatively be TRBD1 or TRBD2, each giving 5 matched bases. From its cysteine to its phenylalanine, the CDR3 spans 14 amino acids. Just the 42-base CDR3 DNA is kept, in frame starting at base 1. The germline ends are 10 bases apart after V is trimmed by 1 base and J by 5 bases. Looking up the germline V gene (reference sequence) yields CDR1 SEHNR and CDR2 FQNEAQ.